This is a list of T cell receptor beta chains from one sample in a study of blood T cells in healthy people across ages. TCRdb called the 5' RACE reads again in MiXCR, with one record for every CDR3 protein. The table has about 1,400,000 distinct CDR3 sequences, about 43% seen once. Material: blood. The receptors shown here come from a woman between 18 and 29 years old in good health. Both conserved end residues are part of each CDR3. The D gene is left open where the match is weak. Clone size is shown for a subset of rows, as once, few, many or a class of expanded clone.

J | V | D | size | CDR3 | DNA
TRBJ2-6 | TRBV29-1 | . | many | CSVGEGDSGANVLTF | TGCAGCGTTGGAGAGGGCGACTCTGGGGCCAACGTCCTGACTTTC
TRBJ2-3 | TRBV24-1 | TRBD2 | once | CATSDTSGDQADTQYF | TGTGCCACCAGTGACACTAGCGGCGATCAAGCAGATACGCAGTATTTT
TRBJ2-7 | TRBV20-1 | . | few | CSAERGGVYEQYF | TGCAGTGCCGAAAGGGGGGGCGTCTACGAGCAGTACTTC
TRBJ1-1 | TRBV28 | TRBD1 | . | CASKGEGAVRAAFF | TGTGCCAGCAAGGGGGAGGGGGCGGTGAGAGCGGCTTTCTTT
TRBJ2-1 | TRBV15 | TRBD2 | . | CATSVGLAGGDEQFF | TGTGCCACCAGCGTCGGACTAGCGGGAGGCGATGAGCAGTTCTTC
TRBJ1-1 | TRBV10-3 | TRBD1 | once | CAVSDGTVNTEAFF | TGTGCCGTCAGTGACGGGACAGTGAACACTGAAGCTTTCTTT
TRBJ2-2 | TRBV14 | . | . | CASSPQSGTYTGELFF | TGTGCCAGCAGCCCCCAATCAGGGACATACACCGGGGAGCTGTTTTTT
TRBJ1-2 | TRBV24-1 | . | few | CATSDHPTGYGYTF | TGTGCCACCAGTGACCACCCAACAGGGTATGGCTACACCTTC
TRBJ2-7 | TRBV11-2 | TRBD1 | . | CASTRGAWGQGMAIEQYF | TGTGCCAGCACAAGAGGGGCGTGGGGACAGGGTATGGCCATCGAGCAGTACTTC
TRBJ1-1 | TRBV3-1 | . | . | CASSLFWNRSTEAFF | TGTGCCAGCAGCCTTTTTTGGAACAGGAGCACTGAAGCTTTCTTT
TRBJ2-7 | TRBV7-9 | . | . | CASSLVGGQYEQYF | TGTGCCAGCAGCTTAGTAGGAGGGCAGTACGAGCAGTACTTC
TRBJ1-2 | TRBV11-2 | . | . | CASSLGGAGLNYGYTF | TGTGCCAGCAGCTTAGGGGGGGCAGGCCTTAACTATGGCTACACCTTC
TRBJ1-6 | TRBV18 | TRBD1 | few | CASSPGQGANSPLHF | TGTGCCAGCTCACCCGGACAGGGGGCTAATTCACCCCTCCACTTT
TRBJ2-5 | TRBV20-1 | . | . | CSAGPRWETQYF | TGCAGTGCTGGACCTAGGTGGGAGACCCAGTACTTC
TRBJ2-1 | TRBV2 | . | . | CASSEAGGGYYNEQFF | TGTGCCAGCAGTGAAGCAGGGGGGGGGTATTACAATGAGCAGTTCTTC
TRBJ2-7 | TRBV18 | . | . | CASSPPRGSTYEQYF | TGTGCCAGCTCACCACCGCGGGGCAGCACCTACGAGCAGTACTTC
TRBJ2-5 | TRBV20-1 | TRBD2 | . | CSARVGGTSKVGETQYF | TGCAGTGCTAGAGTTGGGGGGACTAGTAAAGTTGGCGAGACCCAGTACTTC
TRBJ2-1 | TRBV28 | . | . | CASSVVKGAHEQFF | TGTGCCAGCAGTGTAGTTAAAGGGGCCCATGAGCAGTTCTTC
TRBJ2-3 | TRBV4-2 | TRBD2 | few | CASSQESRGLAGRPVGSGDTQYF | TGTGCCAGCAGCCAAGAGAGTCGCGGACTAGCGGGGCGCCCGGTGGGATCGGGAGATACGCAGTATTTT
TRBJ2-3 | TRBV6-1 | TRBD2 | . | CASTLAGGDTDKQYF | TGTGCCAGCACCTTAGCGGGAGGGGACACAGATAAGCAGTATTTT
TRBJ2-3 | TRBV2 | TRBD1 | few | CASSGDREVLSDTQYF | TGTGCCAGCAGTGGGGACAGGGAGGTCCTCTCAGATACGCAGTATTTT
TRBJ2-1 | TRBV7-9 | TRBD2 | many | CASSNEIRREGPYNEQFF | TGTGCCAGCAGCAACGAGATACGGCGGGAGGGACCTTACAATGAGCAGTTCTTC
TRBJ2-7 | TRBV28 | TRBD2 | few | CASRAIAGETYEQYF | TGTGCCAGCAGGGCTATAGCGGGGGAGACCTACGAGCAGTACTTC
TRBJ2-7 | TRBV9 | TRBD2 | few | CASSLREGTSGTYEQYF | TGTGCCAGCAGCTTACGGGAGGGGACTAGCGGGACGTACGAGCAGTACTTC
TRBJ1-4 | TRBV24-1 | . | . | CATSDLRQWGTDATNEKLFF | TGTGCCACCAGTGATCTGAGACAGTGGGGGACCGATGCAACTAATGAAAAACTGTTTTTT
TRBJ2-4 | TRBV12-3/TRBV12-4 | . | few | CASSFQVGYNEQYF | TGTGCCAGCAGTTTCCAAGTGGGATACAATGAGCAGTACTTC
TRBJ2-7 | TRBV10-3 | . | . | CAIRDGHEQYF | TGTGCCATCAGAGACGGCCACGAGCAGTACTTC
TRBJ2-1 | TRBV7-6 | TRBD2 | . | CASSPLGGAGETNNEQFF | TGTGCCAGCAGCCCTTTAGGGGGAGCGGGAGAGACAAACAATGAGCAGTTCTTC
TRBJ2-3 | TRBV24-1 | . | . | CATSAADKSDTQYF | TGTGCCACCAGTGCCGCCGACAAGTCGGATACGCAGTATTTT
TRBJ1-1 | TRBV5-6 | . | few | CASKGLMNTEAFF | TGTGCCAGCAAGGGACTGATGAACACTGAAGCTTTCTTT
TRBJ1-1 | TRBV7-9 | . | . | CASSLEGGRNTEAFF | TGTGCCAGCAGCTTAGAAGGGGGGCGGAACACTGAAGCTTTCTTT
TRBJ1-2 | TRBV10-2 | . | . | CASSDPGREGYGYTF | TGCGCCAGCAGTGATCCAGGGAGGGAGGGCTATGGCTACACCTTC
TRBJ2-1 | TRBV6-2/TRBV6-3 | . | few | CASRPKQLPYNEQFF | TGTGCCAGCAGGCCTAAGCAGCTCCCCTACAATGAGCAGTTCTTC
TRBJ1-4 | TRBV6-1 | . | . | CTSSGNEKLFF | TGTACCAGCAGTGGGAATGAAAAACTGTTTTTT
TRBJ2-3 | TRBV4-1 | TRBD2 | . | CASSQETSRDTQYF | TGCGCCAGCAGCCAAGAGACTAGCAGGGATACGCAGTATTTT
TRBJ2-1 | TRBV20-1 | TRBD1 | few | CSAWDRGSSYNEQFF | TGCAGTGCATGGGACAGGGGGAGCTCCTACAATGAGCAGTTCTTC
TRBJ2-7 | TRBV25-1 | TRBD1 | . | CASSEGGQAQLLSYEQYF | TGTGCCAGCAGTGAGGGGGGACAGGCTCAACTACTATCCTACGAGCAGTACTTC
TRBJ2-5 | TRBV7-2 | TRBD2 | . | CASSLVTSPETQYF | TGTGCCAGCAGCTTAGTGACTAGCCCAGAGACCCAGTACTTC
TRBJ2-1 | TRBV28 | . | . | CASGPHTLNEQFF | TGTGCCAGCGGTCCTCATACTCTCAATGAGCAGTTCTTC
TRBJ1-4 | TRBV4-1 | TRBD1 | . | CASSRGTGSEKLFF | TGCGCCAGCAGCCGAGGGACAGGGAGTGAAAAACTGTTTTTT
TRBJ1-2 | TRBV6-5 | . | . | CASSSRGGGGGKANYGYTF | TGTGCCAGCAGTTCTCGTGGAGGTGGGGGCGGGAAGGCTAACTATGGCTACACCTTC
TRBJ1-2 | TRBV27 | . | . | CASSEQGGGVYGYTF | TGTGCCAGCAGTGAACAGGGTGGGGGTGTCTATGGCTACACCTTC
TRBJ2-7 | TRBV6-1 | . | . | CASSEAQGSSGYEQYF | TGTGCCAGCAGTGAAGCACAGGGTAGCAGCGGCTACGAGCAGTACTTC
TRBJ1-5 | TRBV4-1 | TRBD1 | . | CASSQVGRGNQPQHF | TGCGCCAGCAGCCAAGTGGGCAGGGGGAATCAGCCCCAGCATTTT
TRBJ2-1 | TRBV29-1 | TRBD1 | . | CSVKTGASYEQFF | TGCAGCGTGAAGACAGGGGCCTCCTACGAGCAGTTCTTC